These 9 T cell receptor beta chains originate from one sample sequenced in a study of cytomegalovirus exposure and HLA in healthy donors. The study ran its PCR with 60 Vbeta and 13 Jbeta primers. Clones were sequenced by immunoSEQ multiplex PCR, and TCRdb holds only the in-frame ones, with some missing. The data contain almost 90,000 clones, around 85% of them singletons. The sample consisted of PBMCs. The receptor source for this set is a man aged 40-55 years in good health and CMV-seropositive.

This rearrangement joins TRBV28 to TRBJ1-1; D ambiguous. Germline V lookup: CDR1 MDHEN, CDR2 SYDVKM. Trimming cost V 6 bases and J 5 bases, with 13 bases left between them. CDR3 size: 13 residues. The CDR3 sequence is CASRPLWRTEAFF. CDR3 DNA: TGTGCCAGCAGGCCCCTTTGGAGGACTGAAGCTTTCTTT.

V gene TRBV18 combines with J gene TRBJ2-3, with D perhaps matching TRBD1 (6 bases). V lost 4 bases and J 4 bases, leaving 9 bases between the germline ends. The germline gives CDR1 KGHSH, CDR2 LQKENI. This CDR3 has 13 residues. The CDR3 coding sequence is TGTGCCAGCTCACAACACAGGGCAGATACGCAGTATTTT. This sequence encodes CASSQHRADTQYF.

This chain links TRBV6-1 with TRBJ1-2; no clear D gene. Deletions cut 1 base from V and 6 bases from J, with 15 bases between. The CDR3 covers 15 residues. From germline, CDR1 is MNHNS and CDR2 SASEGT. The CDR3 region is CASSEDSHSRHGYTF. The CDR3 DNA sequence: TGTGCCAGCAGTGAAGATTCTCACAGCCGACATGGCTACACCTTC.

The rearrangement joins TRBV15 to TRBJ1-6; TRBD1 aligns across 9 bases. V gave up 5 bases and J gave up 2 bases; unmatched junction bases: 4. The CDR3 extends over 16 amino acids. Germline loops: CDR1 LNHNV, CDR2 YYDKDF (reference sequence). CDR3 residues: CATSGGTGPYNSPLHF. The CDR3 nucleotides are TGTGCCACCAGCGGGGGGACAGGGCCCTATAATTCACCCCTCCACTTT.

This sequence joins TRBV5-1 and TRBJ2-1; D unresolved. Trimming left V 1 base short and J 9 bases short, with 5 bases between. CDR1 and CDR2 (germline): SGHRS, YFSETQ. The CDR3 totals 11 residues. The CDR3 spells CASSLTGEQFF. The CDR3 DNA reads TGCGCCAGCAGCTTGACGGGTGAGCAGTTCTTC.

The chain is built from TRBV6-1 and TRBJ2-7; D not resolved. Trimming removed 3 bases from V and 3 bases from J, with 9 bases in between. CDR3 length: 13 residues. Per germline, CDR1 MNHNS and CDR2 SASEGT. DNA of the CDR3: TGTGCCAGCAGTGAGGCAGCGTTCTACGAGCAGTACTTC. Translation: CASSEAAFYEQYF.

The chain joins TRBV5-1 to TRBJ2-7; D possibly corresponds to TRBD1 (5 bases). Germline values: CDR1 SGHRS, CDR2 YFSETQ. The CDR3 extends over 15 amino acids. The ends were cut back, 4 bases at V and 4 bases at J, with 18 bases in the middle. The CDR3 nucleotides are TGCGCCAGCAGCCCTAGGCCCCCCAGGGCATACGAGCAGTACTTC. It specifies CASSPRPPRAYEQYF.

The chain carries TRBV2 and TRBJ1-5; no clear D gene. Germline lookup yields CDR1 SNHLY and CDR2 FYNNEI. V gave up 7 bases and J gave up 3 bases, with 13 bases separating them. The CDR3 consists of 14 residues. CDR3 residues: CASKLDWDNQPQHF. DNA for the CDR3: TGTGCCAGCAAACTGGACTGGGACAATCAGCCCCAGCATTTT.

This chain uses TRBV7-2 with TRBJ2-7; the D gene is possibly TRBD2 (6 bases). This CDR3 is built from 14 residues. The ends were cut back, 2 bases at V and 5 bases at J, with 13 bases in the middle. Germline V gene data show CDR1 as SGHTA and CDR2 as FQGNSA. In nucleotides, the CDR3 is TGTGCCAGCAGCTTAAGTGGGAGGCTGGACGAGCAGTACTTC. As protein: CASSLSGRLDEQYF.